This TCR beta chain was captured by sequencing in a study of blood T cell repertoires in COVID-19. Germline assignment: CDR1 SGHTA and CDR2 FQGTGA. Trimming at V came to 5 bases and at J to 2 bases, leaving 5 bases not matched to a gene. The CDR3 has 14 amino acids. The protocol was immunoSEQ multiplex PCR, while the TCRdb copy is restricted to in-frame clones and leaves out a portion. The sample holds 150,000 to 200,000 clones, over 75% seen once. What was sequenced was peripheral blood. The chain links TRBV7-3 to TRBJ1-2; 7 bases line up with TRBD1. This sequence was found in a man aged 35 to 55 with active or convalescent COVID-19. The CDR3 DNA is TGTGCCAGCAGCGACGGCAGGGGGAACTATGGCTACACCTTC. Its protein is CASSDGRGNYGYTF. Using reference TRBV7-3 and TRBJ1-2 for the parts outside the CDR3, the full variable domain is GAGVSQTPSNKVTEKGKYVELRCDPISGHTALYWYRQSLGQGPEFLIYFQGTGAADDSGLPNDRFFAVRPEGSVSTLKIQRTERGDSAVYLCASSDGRGNYGYTFGSGTRLTVV.